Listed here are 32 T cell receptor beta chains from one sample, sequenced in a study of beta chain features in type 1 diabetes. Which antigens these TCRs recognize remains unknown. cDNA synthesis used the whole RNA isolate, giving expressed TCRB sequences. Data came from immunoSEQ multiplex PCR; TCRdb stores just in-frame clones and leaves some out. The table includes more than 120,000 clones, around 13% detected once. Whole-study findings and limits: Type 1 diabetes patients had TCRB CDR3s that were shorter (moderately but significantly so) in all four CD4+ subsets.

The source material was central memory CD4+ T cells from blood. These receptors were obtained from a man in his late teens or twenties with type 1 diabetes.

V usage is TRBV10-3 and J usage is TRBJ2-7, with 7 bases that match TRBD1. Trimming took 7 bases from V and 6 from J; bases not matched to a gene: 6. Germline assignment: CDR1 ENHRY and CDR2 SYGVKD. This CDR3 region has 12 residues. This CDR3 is CAINPGGVEQYF. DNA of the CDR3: TGTGCCATCAACCCAGGGGGAGTCGAGCAGTACTTC.

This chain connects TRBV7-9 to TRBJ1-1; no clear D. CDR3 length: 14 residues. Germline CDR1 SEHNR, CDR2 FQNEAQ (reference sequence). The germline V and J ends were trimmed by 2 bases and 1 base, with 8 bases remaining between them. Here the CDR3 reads CASSLHGSNTEAFF. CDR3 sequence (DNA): TGTGCCAGCAGCTTACACGGATCGAACACTGAAGCTTTCTTT. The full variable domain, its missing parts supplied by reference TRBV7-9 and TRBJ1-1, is DTGVSQNPRHKITKRGQNVTFRCDPISEHNRLYWYRQTLGQGPEFLTYFQNEAQLEKSRLLSDRFSAERPKGSFSTLEIQRTEQGDSAMYLCASSLHGSNTEAFFGQGTRLTVV.

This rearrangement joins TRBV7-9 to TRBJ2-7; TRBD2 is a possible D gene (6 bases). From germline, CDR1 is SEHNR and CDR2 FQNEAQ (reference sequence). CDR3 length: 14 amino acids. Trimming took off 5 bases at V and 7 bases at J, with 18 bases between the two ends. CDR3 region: CASSPREKVKEQYF. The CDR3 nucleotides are TGTGCCAGCAGCCCCCGGGAGAAGGTGAAAGAGCAGTACTTC.

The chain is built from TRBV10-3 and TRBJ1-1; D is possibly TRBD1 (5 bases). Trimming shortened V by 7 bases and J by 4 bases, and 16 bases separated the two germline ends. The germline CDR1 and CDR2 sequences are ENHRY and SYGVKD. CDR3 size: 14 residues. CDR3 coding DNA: TGTGCCATCACCGAACAGGAGTCGGGCACTGAAGCTTTCTTT. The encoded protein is CAITEQESGTEAFF.

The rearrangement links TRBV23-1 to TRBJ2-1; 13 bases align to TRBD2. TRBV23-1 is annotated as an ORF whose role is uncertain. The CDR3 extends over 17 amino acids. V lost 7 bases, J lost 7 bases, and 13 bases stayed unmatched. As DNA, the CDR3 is TGCGCCAGCACCCGGACTAGCGGGGGCATATATAGAAATGAGCAGTTCTTC. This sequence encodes CASTRTSGGIYRNEQFF.

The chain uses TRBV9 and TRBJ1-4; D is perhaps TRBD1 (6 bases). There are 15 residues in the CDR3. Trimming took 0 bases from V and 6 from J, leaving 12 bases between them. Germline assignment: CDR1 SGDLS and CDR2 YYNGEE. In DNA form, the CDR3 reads TGTGCCAGCAGCGTAGCCCCAAACAGGGATGAAAAACTGTTTTTT. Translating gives CASSVAPNRDEKLFF.

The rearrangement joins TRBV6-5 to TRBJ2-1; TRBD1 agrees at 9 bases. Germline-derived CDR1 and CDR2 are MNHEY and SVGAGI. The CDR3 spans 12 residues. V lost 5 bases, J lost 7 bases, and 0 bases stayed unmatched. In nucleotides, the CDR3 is TGTGCCAGCAGTGGGACAGGGAATGAGCAGTTCTTC. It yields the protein CASSGTGNEQFF.

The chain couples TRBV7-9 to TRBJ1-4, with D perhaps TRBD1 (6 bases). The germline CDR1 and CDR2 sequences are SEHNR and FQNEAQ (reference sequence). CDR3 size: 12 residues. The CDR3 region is CAHRELDEKLFF. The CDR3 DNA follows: TGTGCTCACAGGGAACTAGATGAAAAACTGTTTTTT.

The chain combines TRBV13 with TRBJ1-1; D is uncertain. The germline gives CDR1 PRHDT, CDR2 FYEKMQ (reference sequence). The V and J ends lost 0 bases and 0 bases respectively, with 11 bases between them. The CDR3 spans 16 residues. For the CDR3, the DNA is TGTGCCAGCAGCTTAGGGGCGGGTGTACTGAACACTGAAGCTTTCTTT. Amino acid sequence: CASSLGAGVLNTEAFF. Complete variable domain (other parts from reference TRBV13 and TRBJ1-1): AAGVIQSPRHLIKEKRETATLKCYPIPRHDTVYWYQQGPGQDPQFLISFYEKMQSDKGSIPDRFSAQQFSDYHSELNMSSLELGDSALYFCASSLGAGVLNTEAFFGQGTRLTVV.

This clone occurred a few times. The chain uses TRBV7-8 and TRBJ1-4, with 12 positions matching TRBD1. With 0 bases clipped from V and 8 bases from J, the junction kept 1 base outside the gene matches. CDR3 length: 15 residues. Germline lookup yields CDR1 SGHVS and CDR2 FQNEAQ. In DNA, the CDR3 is TGTGCCAGCAGCTTAGCGGGACAGGGGGCGGAAAAACTGTTTTTT. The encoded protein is CASSLAGQGAEKLFF.

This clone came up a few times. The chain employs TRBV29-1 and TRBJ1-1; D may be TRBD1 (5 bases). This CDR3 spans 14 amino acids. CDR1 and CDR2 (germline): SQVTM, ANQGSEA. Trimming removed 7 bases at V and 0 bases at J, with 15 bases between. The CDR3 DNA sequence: TGCAGCGGCGGGGGGGACGCAATGAACACTGAAGCTTTCTTT. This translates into CSGGGDAMNTEAFF.

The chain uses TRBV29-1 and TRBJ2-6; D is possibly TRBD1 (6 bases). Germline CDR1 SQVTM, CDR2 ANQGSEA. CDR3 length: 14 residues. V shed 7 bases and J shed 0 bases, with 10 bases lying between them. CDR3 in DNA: TGCAGCGCCTTACAGGGCTCTGGGGCCAACGTCCTGACTTTC. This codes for CSALQGSGANVLTF.

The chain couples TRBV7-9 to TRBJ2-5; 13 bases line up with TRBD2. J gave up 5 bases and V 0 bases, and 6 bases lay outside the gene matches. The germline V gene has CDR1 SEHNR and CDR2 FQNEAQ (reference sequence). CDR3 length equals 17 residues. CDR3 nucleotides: TGTGCCAGCAGCTTAGCGAGGACTAGCGGGGGCCAGGAGACCCAGTACTTC. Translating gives CASSLARTSGGQETQYF. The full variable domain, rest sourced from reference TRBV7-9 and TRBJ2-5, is DTGVSQNPRHKITKRGQNVTFRCDPISEHNRLYWYRQTLGQGPEFLTYFQNEAQLEKSRLLSDRFSAERPKGSFSTLEIQRTEQGDSAMYLCASSLARTSGGQETQYFGPGTRLLVL.

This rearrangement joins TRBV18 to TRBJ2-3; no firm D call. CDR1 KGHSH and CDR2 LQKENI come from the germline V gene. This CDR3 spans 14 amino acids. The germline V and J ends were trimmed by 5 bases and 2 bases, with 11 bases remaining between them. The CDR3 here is CASSVLDATDTQYF. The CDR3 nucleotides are TGTGCCAGCTCAGTTCTAGATGCCACAGATACGCAGTATTTT.

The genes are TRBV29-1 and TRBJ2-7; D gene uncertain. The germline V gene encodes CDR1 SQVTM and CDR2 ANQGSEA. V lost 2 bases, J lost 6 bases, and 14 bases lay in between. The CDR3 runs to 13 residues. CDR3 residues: CSVETLTGGEQYF. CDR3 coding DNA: TGCAGCGTTGAAACCTTAACGGGCGGCGAGCAGTACTTC.

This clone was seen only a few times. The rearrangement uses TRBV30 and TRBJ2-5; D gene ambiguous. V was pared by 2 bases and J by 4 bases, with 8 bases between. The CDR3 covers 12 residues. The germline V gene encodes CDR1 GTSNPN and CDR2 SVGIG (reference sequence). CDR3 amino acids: CAWSKTGETQYF. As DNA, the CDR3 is TGTGCCTGGAGTAAGACGGGAGAGACCCAGTACTTC.

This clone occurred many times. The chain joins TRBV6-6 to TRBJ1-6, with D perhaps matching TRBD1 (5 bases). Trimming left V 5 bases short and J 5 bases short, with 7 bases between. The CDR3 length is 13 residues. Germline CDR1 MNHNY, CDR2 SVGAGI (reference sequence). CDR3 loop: CASSATDNSPLHF. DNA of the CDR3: TGTGCCAGCAGTGCGACAGATAATTCACCCCTCCACTTT.

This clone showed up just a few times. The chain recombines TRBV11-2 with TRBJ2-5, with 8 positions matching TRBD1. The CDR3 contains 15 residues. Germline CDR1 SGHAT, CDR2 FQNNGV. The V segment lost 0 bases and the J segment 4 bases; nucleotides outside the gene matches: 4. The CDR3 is CASSLEGQEGETQYF. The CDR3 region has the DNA TGTGCCAGCAGCTTAGAGGGACAGGAAGGAGAGACCCAGTACTTC.

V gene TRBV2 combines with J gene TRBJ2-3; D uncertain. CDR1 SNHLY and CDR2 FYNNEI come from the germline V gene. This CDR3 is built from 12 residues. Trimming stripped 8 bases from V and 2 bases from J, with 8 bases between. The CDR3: CASHWNTDTQYF. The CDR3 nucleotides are TGTGCCAGCCACTGGAACACAGATACGCAGTATTTT. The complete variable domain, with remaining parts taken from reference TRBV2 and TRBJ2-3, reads EPEVTQTPSHQVTQMGQEVILRCVPISNHLYFYWYRQILGQKVEFLVSFYNNEISEKSEIFDDQFSVERPDGSNFTLKIRSTKLEDSAMYFCASHWNTDTQYFGPGTRLTVL.

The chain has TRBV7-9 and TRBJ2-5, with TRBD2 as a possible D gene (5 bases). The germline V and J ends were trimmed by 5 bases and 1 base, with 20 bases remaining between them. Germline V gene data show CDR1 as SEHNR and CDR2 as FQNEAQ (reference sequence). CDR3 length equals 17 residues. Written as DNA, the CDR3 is TGTGCCAGCAGCGGAATCACGGGATGGCAGCTCCAAGAGACCCAGTACTTC. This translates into CASSGITGWQLQETQYF.

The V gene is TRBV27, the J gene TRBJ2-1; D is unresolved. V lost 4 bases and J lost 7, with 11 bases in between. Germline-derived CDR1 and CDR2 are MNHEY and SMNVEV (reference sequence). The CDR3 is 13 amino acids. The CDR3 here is CASSSRVENEQFF. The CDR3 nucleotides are TGTGCCAGCAGTTCCCGGGTAGAAAATGAGCAGTTCTTC.

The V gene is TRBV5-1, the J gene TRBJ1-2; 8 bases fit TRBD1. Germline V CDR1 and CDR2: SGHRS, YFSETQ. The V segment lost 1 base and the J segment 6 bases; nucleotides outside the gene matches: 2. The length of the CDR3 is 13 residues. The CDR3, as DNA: TGCGCCAGCAGCTTGAGGACAGGGAATGGCTACACCTTC. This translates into CASSLRTGNGYTF. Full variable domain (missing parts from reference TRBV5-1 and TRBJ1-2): KAGVTQTPRYLIKTRGQQVTLSCSPISGHRSVSWYQQTPGQGLQFLFEYFSETQRNKGNFPGRFSGRQFSNSRSEMNVSTLELGDSALYLCASSLRTGNGYTFGSGTRLTVV.

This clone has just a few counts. This chain's CDR3 is CATHSLGAGETQYF. The CDR3 region has the DNA TGTGCCACCCATTCTTTGGGGGCAGGGGAGACCCAGTACTTC. The chain recombines TRBV28 with TRBJ2-5, with D tentatively TRBD1 (6 bases). Trimming shortened V by 10 bases and J by 5 bases, and 20 bases separated the two germline ends. The CDR3 consists of 14 residues. CDR1 MDHEN and CDR2 SYDVKM come from the germline V gene.

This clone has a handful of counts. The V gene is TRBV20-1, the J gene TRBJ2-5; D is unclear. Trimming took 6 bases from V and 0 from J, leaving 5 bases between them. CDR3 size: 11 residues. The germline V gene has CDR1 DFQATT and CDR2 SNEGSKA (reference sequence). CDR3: CSAVDQETQYF. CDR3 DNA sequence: TGCAGTGCCGTGGACCAAGAGACCCAGTACTTC.

As DNA, the CDR3 is TGCGCCAGCAGTGAATATCAAGCGGGGGCCACAGATACGCAGTATTTT. The encoded protein is CASSEYQAGATDTQYF. J is TRBJ2-3 and V is TRBV10-1; 8 bases line up with TRBD2. Germline V gene data show CDR1 as WNHNN and CDR2 as SYGVQD (reference sequence). This CDR3 is built from 16 residues. The ends lost 3 bases at V and 2 bases at J; junction bases unmatched: 7.

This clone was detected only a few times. The DNA of the CDR3 is TGTGCCAGTAGTATAGAGACACGAGGTGATTCACCCCTCCACTTT. Translated, it gives CASSIETRGDSPLHF. The chain is built from TRBV19 and TRBJ1-6; D is uncertain. The CDR3 covers 15 residues. Germline CDR1 LNHDA, CDR2 SQIVND (reference sequence). V lost 0 bases and J lost 8, with 11 bases in between.

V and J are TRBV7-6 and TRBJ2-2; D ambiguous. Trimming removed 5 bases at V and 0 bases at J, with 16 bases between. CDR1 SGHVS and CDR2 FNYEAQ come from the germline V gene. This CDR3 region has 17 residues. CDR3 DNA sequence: TGTGCCAGCAGCCCTCCGACCGCAGGAACGAACACCGGGGAGCTGTTTTTT. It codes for CASSPPTAGTNTGELFF.

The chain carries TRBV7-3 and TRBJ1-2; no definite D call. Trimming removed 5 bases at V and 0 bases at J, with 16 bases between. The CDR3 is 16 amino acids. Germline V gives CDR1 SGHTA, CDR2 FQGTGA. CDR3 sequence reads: CASSRRGNDPNYGYTF. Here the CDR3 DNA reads TGTGCCAGCAGCAGAAGAGGGAATGATCCTAACTATGGCTACACCTTC.

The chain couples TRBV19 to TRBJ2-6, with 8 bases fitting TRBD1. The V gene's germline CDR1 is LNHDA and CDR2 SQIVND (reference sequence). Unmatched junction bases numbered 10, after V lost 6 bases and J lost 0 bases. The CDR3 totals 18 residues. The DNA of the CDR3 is TGTGCCAGTAGCGATCAAGGGACAGGTAGCTCTGGGGCCAACGTCCTGACTTTC. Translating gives CASSDQGTGSSGANVLTF.

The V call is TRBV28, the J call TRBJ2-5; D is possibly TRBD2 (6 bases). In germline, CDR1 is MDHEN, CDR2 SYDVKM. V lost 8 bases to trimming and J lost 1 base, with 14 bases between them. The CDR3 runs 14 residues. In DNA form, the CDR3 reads TGTGCCAGCCGTGGCGGGATCCCCCAAGAGACCCAGTACTTC. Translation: CASRGGIPQETQYF.

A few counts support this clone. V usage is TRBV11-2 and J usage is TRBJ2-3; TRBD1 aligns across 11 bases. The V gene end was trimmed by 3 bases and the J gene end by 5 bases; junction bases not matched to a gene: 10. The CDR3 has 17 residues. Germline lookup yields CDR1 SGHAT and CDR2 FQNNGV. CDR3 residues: CASSLSSGTGGIDTQYF. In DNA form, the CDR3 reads TGTGCCAGCAGCTTGTCCTCCGGGACAGGGGGGATAGATACGCAGTATTTT.

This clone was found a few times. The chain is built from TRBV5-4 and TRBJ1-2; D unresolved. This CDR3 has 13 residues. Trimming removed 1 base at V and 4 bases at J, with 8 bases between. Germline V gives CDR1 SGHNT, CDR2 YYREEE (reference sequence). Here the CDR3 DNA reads TGTGCCAGCAGCTTGAAGGGAGTCTATGGCTACACCTTC. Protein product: CASSLKGVYGYTF.